The text below deals with one TCR beta chain. The CDR3 consists of 14 residues. Per the germline V gene, CDR1 is SGHDN and CDR2 is FVKESK. The data were obtained in a study of T cells expressing NK-cell markers. TCRdb reanalyzed the 5' RACE reads and collapses them to one entry per CDR3 protein, without DNA. This sample's clone table lists 130,000 to 150,000 distinct CDR3 sequences. The TCR was taken from a man younger than 35 in good health. Material for sequencing was blood T cells: a sorted CD56 or NKG2C T cell subset, CD4+ or CD8+ T cells, or bulk PBMC T cells (not recorded which). This rearrangement joins TRBV14 to TRBJ2-1; TCRdb outputs TRBD1, but without DNA this stays unchecked. This chain's CDR3 is CASSQNRVYNEQFF.